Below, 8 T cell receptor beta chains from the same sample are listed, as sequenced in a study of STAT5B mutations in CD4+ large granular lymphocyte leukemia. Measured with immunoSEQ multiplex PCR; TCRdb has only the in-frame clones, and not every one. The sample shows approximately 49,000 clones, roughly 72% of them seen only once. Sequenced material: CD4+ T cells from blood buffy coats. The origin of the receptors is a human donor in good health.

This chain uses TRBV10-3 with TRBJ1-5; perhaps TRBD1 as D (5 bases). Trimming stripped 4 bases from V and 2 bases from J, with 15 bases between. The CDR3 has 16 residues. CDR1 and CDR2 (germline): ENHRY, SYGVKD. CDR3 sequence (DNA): TGTGCCATCAGTGTCGCCGGGACCGAGGGCAATCAGCCCCAGCATTTT. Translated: CAISVAGTEGNQPQHF.

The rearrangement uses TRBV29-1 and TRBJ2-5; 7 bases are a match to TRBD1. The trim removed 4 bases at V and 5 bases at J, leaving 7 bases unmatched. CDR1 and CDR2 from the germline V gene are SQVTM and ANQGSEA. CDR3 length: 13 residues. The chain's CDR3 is CSVVNRGLETQYF. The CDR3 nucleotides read TGCAGCGTTGTTAACAGGGGTTTGGAGACCCAGTACTTC.

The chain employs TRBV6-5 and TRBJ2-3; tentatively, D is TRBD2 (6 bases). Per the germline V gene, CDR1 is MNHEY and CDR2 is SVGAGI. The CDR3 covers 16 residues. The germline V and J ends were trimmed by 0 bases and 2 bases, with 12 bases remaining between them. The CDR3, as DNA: TGTGCCAGCAGTTACTCGAGGCGGGGTTTCACAGATACGCAGTATTTT. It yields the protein CASSYSRRGFTDTQYF.

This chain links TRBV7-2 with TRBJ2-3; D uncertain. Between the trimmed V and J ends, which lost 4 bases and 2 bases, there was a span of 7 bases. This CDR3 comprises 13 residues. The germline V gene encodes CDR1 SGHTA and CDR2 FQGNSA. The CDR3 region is CASSSPNTDTQYF. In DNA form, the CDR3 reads TGTGCCAGCAGCTCCCCTAACACAGATACGCAGTATTTT.

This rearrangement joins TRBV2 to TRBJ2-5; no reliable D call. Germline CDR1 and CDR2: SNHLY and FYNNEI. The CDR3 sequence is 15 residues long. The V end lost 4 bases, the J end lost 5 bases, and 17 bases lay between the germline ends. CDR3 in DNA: TGTGCCAGCAGTGGGAGTTTTATTGGTCACGAGACCCAGTACTTC. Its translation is CASSGSFIGHETQYF.

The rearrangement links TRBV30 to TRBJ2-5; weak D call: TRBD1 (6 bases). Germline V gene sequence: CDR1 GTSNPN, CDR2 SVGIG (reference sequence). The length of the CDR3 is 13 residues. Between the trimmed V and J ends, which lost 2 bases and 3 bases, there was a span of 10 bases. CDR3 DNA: TGTGCCTGGAGTACCCAGGGGAAAGAGACCCAGTACTTC. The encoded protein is CAWSTQGKETQYF.

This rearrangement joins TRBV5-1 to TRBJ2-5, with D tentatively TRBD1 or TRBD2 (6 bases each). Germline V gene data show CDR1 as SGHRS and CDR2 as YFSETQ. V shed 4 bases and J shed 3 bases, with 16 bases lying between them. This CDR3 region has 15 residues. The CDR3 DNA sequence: TGCGCCAGCAGCCGCACAGGGTCGGGAGAAGAGACCCAGTACTTC. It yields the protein CASSRTGSGEETQYF.

The CDR3 nucleotides are TGTGCCAGCAGTTACGCGACAGGGGATGGCTACACCTTC. Residues: CASSYATGDGYTF. The chain employs TRBV6-5 and TRBJ1-2; 8 bases line up with TRBD1. There are 13 residues in the CDR3. V lost 2 bases to trimming and J lost 6 bases; unmatched junction nucleotides: 2. Germline V gene sequence: CDR1 MNHEY, CDR2 SVGAGI.